The next 10 T cell receptor beta chains were all read from a single sample in a study of monozygotic twins with inflammatory bowel disease. TCRdb re-called the 5' RACE reads; every CDR3 protein appears as one record, without DNA. The repertoire table contains around 450,000 distinct CDR3 sequences. The sample was blood. The receptors shown here come from a human donor with ulcerative colitis or Crohn's disease, or a healthy co-twin of an affected twin (not recorded which).

The chain joins TRBV4-1 to TRBJ1-1; TCRdb calls TRBD1, which cannot be checked without DNA. The CDR3 loop spans 17 amino acids. CDR1 and CDR2 (germline): MGHRA, YSYEKL. This CDR3 is CASSQDPTGGLLTWAFF.

CDR3 sequence: CASSQDLRGGRDEQFF. V is TRBV3-1 and J is TRBJ2-1; TCRdb lists TRBD1, though no DNA is available to test this call. Germline CDR1 is LGHDT and CDR2 is YNNKEL (reference sequence). The CDR3 runs to 16 residues.

This chain joins TRBV12-3 or TRBV12-4 and TRBJ1-5; TCRdb's assignment of TRBD1 cannot be checked, as there is no DNA. This CDR3 is built from 18 residues. The CDR3 spells CASSHDRGFSYSNQPQHF.

The chain combines TRBV20-1 with TRBJ2-1. CDR3 size: 14 residues. Germline V gene sequence: CDR1 DFQATT, CDR2 SNEGSKA (reference sequence). CDR3 amino acids: CSARTELSYNEQFF.

The chain carries TRBV7-8 and TRBJ1-6. Looked up from germline, CDR1 is SGHVS and CDR2 is FQNEAQ. This CDR3 has 14 residues. CDR3 loop: CASSFAGYNSPLHF.

The chain couples TRBV7-2 to TRBJ2-7. Per the germline V gene, CDR1 is SGHTA and CDR2 is FQGNSA. The CDR3 has 11 residues. The CDR3 spells CASSTYYEQYF.

The V and J genes are TRBV20-1 and TRBJ2-1; the TCRdb call, TRBD2, lacks DNA for checking. Germline V gene lookup returns CDR1 DFQATT and CDR2 SNEGSKA (reference sequence). The CDR3 sequence is 15 residues long. The CDR3 protein is CSARERGGSYNEQFF.

The chain carries TRBV9 and TRBJ2-3. This CDR3 comprises 14 residues. The germline CDR1 and CDR2 sequences are SGDLS and YYNGEE. CDR3 sequence: CASSVVAGSDTQYF.

Here the CDR3 reads CASSVNMGTVGENIQYF. J is TRBJ2-4 and V is TRBV9. Germline CDR1 reads SGDLS; CDR2 reads YYNGEE. The CDR3 is 17 amino acids.

The chain carries TRBV4-3 and TRBJ2-1; TCRdb designates TRBD1, a call that cannot be tested without DNA. Germline CDR1 is LGHNA and CDR2 is YSLEER. The CDR3 extends over 14 amino acids. CDR3: CASSQLGTGNEQFF.